This passage covers 24 T cell receptor beta chains from one sample sequenced in a study of CD8 T cells in ankylosing spondylitis (dated by TCRdb to about 2017). Library preparation employed 5' RACE. Data came from an Illumina MiSeq. TCRdb reanalyzed the raw reads on its own, using fastp at Q25 for trimming and MiXCR for clone calling, and kept in-frame beta chains. Every distinct CDR3 protein forms one entry, paired with its most common genes and DNA. Here the sample has 25,000 to 30,000 distinct CDR3 sequences; 7.9% occur a single time. Of the sample, almost 30% is held by the ten largest clones. The sequencing sample was made of blood. Source of these receptors: a male donor with ankylosing spondylitis or in good health (not recorded which).

This clonotype has more than one count but fewer than ten. This chain links TRBV20-1 with TRBJ2-7; no clear D. The CDR3 loop spans 12 amino acids. Germline-derived CDR1 and CDR2 are DFQATT and SNEGSKA (reference sequence). Deletions cut 4 bases from V and 2 bases from J, with 9 bases between. CDR3 loop: CSATNRPYEQYV. The DNA for the CDR3 is TGCAGTGCTACGAACCGGCCCTACGAGCAGTACGTC.

This clonotype was counted at least ten times. The CDR3 is CASSRDRGPSQPQHF. The CDR3 DNA sequence: TGTGCCAGCAGCAGGGACAGGGGGCCGAGTCAGCCCCAGCATTTT. V and J are TRBV7-8 and TRBJ1-5; 12 bases fit TRBD1. The CDR3 runs to 15 residues. The ends lost 5 bases at V and 6 bases at J; junction bases unmatched: 5. Germline V lookup: CDR1 SGHVS, CDR2 FQNEAQ.

The chain joins TRBV10-3 to TRBJ2-1, with 9 bases fitting TRBD1. CDR3 size: 15 residues. Germline V CDR1 and CDR2: ENHRY, SYGVKD. Trimming at V came to 6 bases and at J to 7 bases, leaving 10 bases not matched to a gene. The CDR3 loop reads CAIRTDRGTRNEQFF. DNA of the CDR3: TGTGCCATCAGGACCGACAGGGGGACACGGAATGAGCAGTTCTTC.

This clonotype was observed a few times. This chain joins TRBV27 and TRBJ2-5, with D unclear. Germline values: CDR1 MNHEY, CDR2 SMNVEV (reference sequence). This CDR3 is built from 14 residues. V lost 2 bases and J 5 bases, leaving 12 bases between the germline ends. CDR3 DNA: TGTGCCAGCAGTTTACTTCCGCGTATGGAGACCCAGTACTTC. Its translation: CASSLLPRMETQYF.

The DNA for the CDR3 is TGTGCCAGCACGCTTGGGGCCGGTTACAATGAGCAGTTCTTC. This encodes CASTLGAGYNEQFF. The chain couples TRBV27 to TRBJ2-1; D is perhaps TRBD1 (5 bases). CDR1 and CDR2 (germline): MNHEY, SMNVEV (reference sequence). This CDR3 has 14 residues. The V end was cut by 7 bases, the J end by 4 bases, with 14 bases between.

A few counts support this clonotype. The J gene is TRBJ2-7, the V gene TRBV28, with 11 bases that match TRBD2. Germline values: CDR1 MDHEN, CDR2 SYDVKM. This CDR3 comprises 15 residues. The junction had 8 bases not matched to a gene; V was cut back by 5 bases and J by 5 bases. CDR3 region: CASSTPLAGGNEQYF. In DNA, the CDR3 is TGTGCCAGCAGTACCCCCCTAGCGGGAGGCAACGAGCAGTACTTC.

The table lists this clonotype with a few counts. V is TRBV28 and J is TRBJ2-7, with TRBD2 as a possible D gene (5 bases). CDR3 length: 13 amino acids. The germline gives CDR1 MDHEN, CDR2 SYDVKM. V was shortened by 5 bases and J by 2 bases, with 10 bases between the two germline ends. Here the CDR3 reads CASSPTGTYEQYF. DNA of the CDR3: TGTGCCAGCAGTCCGACGGGGACCTACGAGCAGTACTTC.

The gene calls are TRBV29-1 and TRBJ2-3, with 12 nucleotides matching TRBD2. The junction had 9 bases not matched to a gene; V was cut back by 6 bases and J by 2 bases. The CDR3 has 16 residues. Per germline, CDR1 SQVTM and CDR2 ANQGSEA. The CDR3 DNA follows: TGCAGCGTCGTGGGTTCTAGCGGGGGGGCCACAGATACGCAGTATTTT. It codes for CSVVGSSGGATDTQYF.

This clonotype appeared a few times. The V call is TRBV7-2, the J call TRBJ2-2; D perhaps matches TRBD1 (6 bases). CDR3 size: 13 residues. Trimming left V 1 base short and J 10 bases short, with 10 bases between. Germline V gene lookup returns CDR1 SGHTA and CDR2 FQGNSA. CDR3 region: CASSLGAGVELFF. The CDR3 nucleotides are TGTGCCAGCAGCTTAGGGGCAGGGGTGGAGCTGTTTTTT.

This clonotype occurred a few times. The chain combines TRBV29-1 with TRBJ2-7; TRBD1 is a possible D gene (6 bases). The CDR3 is 12 amino acids. V was clipped by 6 bases and J by 2 bases, with 11 bases between them. Germline V CDR1 and CDR2: SQVTM, ANQGSEA. CDR3 bases: TGCAGCGTGGGGAAGGGGGCCTACGAGCAGTACTTC. Translating it yields CSVGKGAYEQYF.

The gene calls are TRBV6-2 or TRBV6-3 and TRBJ1-5; D gene uncertain. Trimming pared 8 bases from V and 3 bases from J, leaving 14 bases between. This CDR3 contains 14 residues. CDR1 is MNHEY, CDR2 SVGEGT, per germline. CDR3 amino acids: CASREGGYNQPQHF. CDR3 DNA: TGTGCCAGCCGAGAAGGCGGTTACAATCAGCCCCAGCATTTT.

Only a few counts were recorded for this clonotype. This chain links TRBV28 with TRBJ2-1, with TRBD2 identical over 7 bases. V trimming: 5 bases; J trimming: 7 bases; junction bases outside the gene matches: 11. The CDR3 totals 15 residues. The germline V gene has CDR1 MDHEN and CDR2 SYDVKM. DNA for the CDR3: TGTGCCAGCAGTCCTAGCGGTGCGCGGGGGAATGAGCAGTTCTTC. Its protein is CASSPSGARGNEQFF.

CDR3 amino acids: CASSRPGLPLNEQFF. Here the CDR3 DNA reads TGTGCCAGCAGCCGTCCGGGACTTCCCCTTAATGAGCAGTTCTTC. J is TRBJ2-1 and V is TRBV12-3 or TRBV12-4; tentative D call: TRBD2 (6 bases). The CDR3 runs to 15 residues. V was shortened by 6 bases and J by 7 bases, with 19 bases between the two germline ends.

The CDR3 reads CSARDFRETLAGSYEQYF. The CDR3 DNA is TGCAGTGCTAGAGATTTCCGGGAGACCCTAGCGGGTTCCTACGAGCAGTACTTC. This rearrangement joins TRBV20-1 to TRBJ2-7, with TRBD2 identical over 8 bases. The CDR3 has 18 amino acids. The germline V gene has CDR1 DFQATT and CDR2 SNEGSKA (reference sequence). The junction had 14 bases not matched to a gene; V was cut back by 0 bases and J by 1 base.

This clonotype was observed a handful of times. CDR3 loop: CASSTDTQPQHF. The CDR3 DNA reads TGTGCCAGCAGCACAGACACACAGCCCCAGCATTTT. This chain uses TRBV7-9 with TRBJ1-5; D gene ambiguous. Germline V CDR1 and CDR2: SEHNR, FQNEAQ (reference sequence). This CDR3 contains 12 residues. The V end lost 5 bases, the J end lost 7 bases, and 9 bases lay between the germline ends.

The table lists this clonotype with a few counts. The chain uses TRBV20-1 and TRBJ1-4; a possible D gene is TRBD1 (6 bases). The CDR3 spans 12 residues. The V and J ends lost 6 bases and 4 bases respectively, with 9 bases between them. Germline V CDR1 and CDR2: DFQATT, SNEGSKA (reference sequence). This CDR3 reads CSADRYNEKLFF. In DNA, the CDR3 is TGCAGTGCGGACAGATATAATGAAAAACTGTTTTTT.

V is TRBV7-3 and J is TRBJ1-5; D is perhaps TRBD1 (6 bases). The V gene's germline CDR1 is SGHTA and CDR2 FQGTGA. The CDR3 totals 13 residues. V gave up 5 bases and J gave up 12 bases, with 17 bases separating them. The CDR3 sequence: CASSIRGGGYQHF. In nucleotides, the CDR3 is TGTGCCAGCAGCATCCGAGGAGGGGGGTACCAGCATTTT. Drawing the rest from reference TRBV7-3 and TRBJ1-5, the complete variable domain is GAGVSQTPSNKVTEKGKYVELRCDPISGHTALYWYRQSLGQGPEFLIYFQGTGAADDSGLPNDRFFAVRPEGSVSTLKIQRTERGDSAVYLCASSIRGGGYQHFGDGTRLSIL.

This clonotype appeared many times. The rearrangement links TRBV20-1 to TRBJ2-1; D gene uncertain. Germline V CDR1 and CDR2: DFQATT, SNEGSKA (reference sequence). The CDR3 has 12 residues. The V and J ends lost 5 bases and 4 bases respectively, with 9 bases between them. The CDR3 DNA sequence: TGCAGTGCTCCGAGAGTATACAATGAGCAGTTCTTC. This sequence encodes CSAPRVYNEQFF.

This clonotype was observed a few times. The chain recombines TRBV12-3 or TRBV12-4 with TRBJ2-1; D might be TRBD2 (5 bases). This CDR3 is built from 12 residues. V was shortened by 2 bases and J by 8 bases, with 7 bases between the two germline ends. The CDR3 DNA sequence: TGTGCCAGCAGTTTATTGGGAGATGAGCAGTTCTTC. Protein product: CASSLLGDEQFF.

The chain has TRBV6-2 or TRBV6-3 and TRBJ2-7; tentative D call: TRBD2 (5 bases). The CDR3 consists of 12 residues. Germline CDR1 MNHEY, CDR2 SVGEGT. Trimming stripped 6 bases from V and 6 bases from J, with 12 bases between. The DNA of the CDR3 is TGTGCCAGCAGGGGCGGGCGGCGCGAGCAGTACTTC. As protein: CASRGGRREQYF.

This clonotype was observed many times. V usage is TRBV12-3 or TRBV12-4 and J usage is TRBJ2-2, with a weak D call TRBD1 (6 bases). V lost 3 bases to trimming and J lost 4 bases, with 12 bases between them. This CDR3 spans 15 amino acids. This CDR3 reads CASSFLQGGTGELFF. The CDR3 DNA follows: TGTGCCAGCAGTTTTCTACAGGGTGGCACCGGGGAGCTGTTTTTT.

The chain carries TRBV11-2 and TRBJ2-5; 7 bases agree with TRBD2. The V and J ends lost 4 bases and 1 base, in that order; junction bases with no gene match: 6. Germline V gives CDR1 SGHAT, CDR2 FQNNGV. The CDR3 runs to 15 residues. The CDR3 loop reads CASSSSGLTQETQYF. DNA for the CDR3: TGTGCCAGCAGCTCGTCGGGACTAACCCAAGAGACCCAGTACTTC.

This clonotype was detected a few times. The rearrangement links TRBV6-2 or TRBV6-3 to TRBJ2-2; 8 bases fit TRBD2. V gave up 9 bases and J gave up 2 bases; unmatched junction bases: 8. There are 15 residues in the CDR3. The V gene's germline CDR1 is MNHEY and CDR2 SVGEGT. CDR3 in amino acids: CASKTAGGNTGELFF. The CDR3 DNA is TGTGCCAGTAAAACTGCGGGAGGAAACACCGGGGAGCTGTTTTTT.

The chain uses TRBV5-1 and TRBJ2-1, with D perhaps being TRBD1 or TRBD2 (5 bases each). Germline V gene lookup returns CDR1 SGHRS and CDR2 YFSETQ. V gave up 0 bases and J gave up 8 bases, with 12 bases separating them. This CDR3 has 14 amino acids. In DNA, the CDR3 is TGCGCCAGCAGCTTGGCCGGGGCTAACCATGAGCAGTTCTTC. Residues: CASSLAGANHEQFF.